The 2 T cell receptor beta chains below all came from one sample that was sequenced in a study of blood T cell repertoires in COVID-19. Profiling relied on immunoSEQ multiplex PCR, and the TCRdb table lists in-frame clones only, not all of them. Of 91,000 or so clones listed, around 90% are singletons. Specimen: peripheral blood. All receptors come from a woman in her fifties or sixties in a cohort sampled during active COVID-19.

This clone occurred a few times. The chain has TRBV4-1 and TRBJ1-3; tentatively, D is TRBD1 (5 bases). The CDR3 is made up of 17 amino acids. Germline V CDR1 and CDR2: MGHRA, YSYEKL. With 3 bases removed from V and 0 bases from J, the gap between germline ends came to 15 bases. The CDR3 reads CASSHPGRGSSGNTIYF. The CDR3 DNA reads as TGCGCCAGCAGCCATCCCGGACGGGGGAGCTCTGGAAACACCATATATTTT.

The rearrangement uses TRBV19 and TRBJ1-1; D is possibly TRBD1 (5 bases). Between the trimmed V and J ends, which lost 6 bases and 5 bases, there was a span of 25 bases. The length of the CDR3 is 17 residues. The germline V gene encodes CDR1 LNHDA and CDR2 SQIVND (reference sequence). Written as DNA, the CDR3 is TGTGCCAGTAGCCCACTAATCGGGACCGCGGGAGATACTGAAGCTTTCTTT. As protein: CASSPLIGTAGDTEAFF.